Each of the 20 T cell receptor beta chains below was sequenced from the same sample in a study of Graves' ophthalmopathy and Graves' hyperthyroidism. The sequenced template was RNA, covering the TCR beta CDR3 region. The first-round RT-PCR employed HTBI primers together with the Qiagen OneStep RT-PCR kit. A multiplex PCR was then performed as the second round. TCRdb processed the multiplex PCR reads anew with MiXCR; each CDR3 protein has one entry. Counted here are about 740,000 distinct CDR3 sequences, approximately 40% occurring once; the ten biggest clones make up 44%. The material sequenced was peripheral blood. All receptors derive from an adult man with Graves' ophthalmopathy.

V and J are TRBV7-6 and TRBJ1-3, with unresolved D. Germline-derived CDR1 and CDR2 are SGHVS and FNYEAQ. The CDR3 has 15 residues. Trimming removed 5 bases from V and 1 base from J, with 12 bases in between. The CDR3 protein is CASSLSADSGNTIYF. CDR3 DNA: TGTGCCAGCAGCCTTTCAGCCGATTCTGGAAACACCATATATTTT.

In this sample, this clonotype turned up many times. The genes are TRBV7-9 and TRBJ2-7, with 10 nucleotides matching TRBD1. The CDR3 sequence is 17 residues long. V was clipped by 3 bases and J by 5 bases; unmatched bases: 13. CDR1 is SEHNR and CDR2 is FQNEAQ in the germline V gene (reference sequence). In DNA form, the CDR3 reads TGTGCCAGCAGCTTCCAGCGGCGGGACAGGGGCTGGCACGAGCAGTACTTC. Translation gives CASSFQRRDRGWHEQYF. The complete variable domain, with remaining parts taken from reference TRBV7-9 and TRBJ2-7, reads DTGVSQNPRHKITKRGQNVTFRCDPISEHNRLYWYRQTLGQGPEFLTYFQNEAQLEKSRLLSDRFSAERPKGSFSTLEIQRTEQGDSAMYLCASSFQRRDRGWHEQYFGPGTRLTVT.

The DNA for the CDR3 is TGCAGTGCTAGAGTTGCAGGGGGGGAGTACGAGCAGTACTTC. It translates to CSARVAGGEYEQYF. The rearrangement joins TRBV20-1 to TRBJ2-7; the D call may be TRBD1 or TRBD2 (7 bases each). The germline V and J ends were trimmed by 1 base and 4 bases, with 14 bases remaining between them. The germline gives CDR1 DFQATT, CDR2 SNEGSKA (reference sequence). The CDR3 sequence is 14 residues long.

Note on this clonotype: A much larger clonotype is one base distant, so this may be a read error. The rearrangement joins TRBV7-9 to TRBJ2-6, with unresolved D. This CDR3 region has 15 residues. Germline assignment: CDR1 SEHNR and CDR2 FQNEAQ (reference sequence). Here the CDR3 reads CVSSSGGWGANVLTF. CDR3 bases: TGTGTCAGCAGTTCTGGTGGTTGGGGGGCCAACGTCCTGACTTTC.

This clonotype turned up a few times. The chain combines TRBV20-1 with TRBJ1-5; D is perhaps TRBD1 (5 bases). Trimming took 0 bases from V and 6 from J, leaving 12 bases between them. Germline CDR1 DFQATT, CDR2 SNEGSKA (reference sequence). This CDR3 region has 14 residues. The CDR3 DNA sequence: TGCAGTGCTAGAGACAGGGCGGGAGGTCAGCCCCAGCATTTT. Translated, it gives CSARDRAGGQPQHF.

The table lists this clonotype with many counts. V usage is TRBV7-9 and J usage is TRBJ1-1; TRBD1 matches at 7 bases. V dropped 5 bases and J dropped 0; count of bases not matched to a gene: 9. The CDR3 has 16 residues. Germline-derived CDR1 and CDR2 are SEHNR and FQNEAQ (reference sequence). CDR3 amino acids: CASSPGQERLNTEAFF. The DNA of the CDR3 is TGTGCCAGCAGCCCTGGACAGGAACGATTGAACACTGAAGCTTTCTTT.

The rearrangement links TRBV29-1 to TRBJ1-4, with D tentatively TRBD1 (6 bases). V was clipped by 4 bases and J by 8 bases, with 11 bases between them. The CDR3 consists of 12 residues. CDR1 and CDR2 from the germline V gene are SQVTM and ANQGSEA. The CDR3 bases are TGCAGCGTTGGACAGGCGGACGAAAAACTGTTTTTT. This encodes CSVGQADEKLFF. Variable domain in full (rest from reference TRBV29-1 and TRBJ1-4): SAVISQKPSRDICQRGTSLTIQCQVDSQVTMMFWYRQQPGQSLTLIATANQGSEATYESGFVIDKFPISRPNLTFSTLTVSNMSPEDSSIYLCSVGQADEKLFFGSGTQLSVL.

J is TRBJ2-2 and V is TRBV25-1; D may be TRBD1 (5 bases). Per the germline V gene, CDR1 is MGHDK and CDR2 is SYGVNS. The CDR3 runs to 16 residues. The V gene lost 5 bases and the J gene lost 0 bases, with 13 bases spanning the gap. CDR3 sequence reads: CASSYIRVTNTGELFF. In DNA form, the CDR3 reads TGTGCCAGCAGTTATATCAGGGTAACGAACACCGGGGAGCTGTTTTTT.

This clonotype turned up a few times. This chain joins TRBV6-5 and TRBJ1-5; weak D call: TRBD1 (5 bases). The CDR3 contains 14 residues. V dropped 3 bases and J dropped 5 bases, with 11 bases sitting between them. Per germline, CDR1 MNHEY and CDR2 SVGAGI. The CDR3 DNA reads as TGTGCCAGCAGTTATGCGGGGGATCATCAGCCCCAGCATTTT. Its protein is CASSYAGDHQPQHF.

Many counts were recorded for this clonotype. The V call is TRBV19, the J call TRBJ1-6, with TRBD1 matching 7 bases. The CDR3 consists of 14 residues. The ends lost 7 bases at V and 10 bases at J; junction bases unmatched: 10. Germline V CDR1 and CDR2: LNHDA, SQIVND (reference sequence). For the CDR3, the DNA is TGTGCCAGTAAGACTACAGGGGAAGGATCACCCCTCCACTTT. Translating it yields CASKTTGEGSPLHF.

This chain uses TRBV29-1 with TRBJ2-7; 13 bases are shared with TRBD2. V lost 8 bases and J lost 2; bases outside the gene matches: 3. This CDR3 contains 13 residues. Germline V gene sequence: CDR1 SQVTM, CDR2 ANQGSEA. CDR3 loop: CSRTSGRAYEQYF. The CDR3, as DNA: TGCAGCCGGACTAGCGGGAGAGCCTACGAGCAGTACTTC.

This chain joins TRBV5-1 and TRBJ1-3, with TRBD1 as a possible D gene (5 bases). Per germline, CDR1 SGHRS and CDR2 YFSETQ. With 5 bases removed from V and 0 bases from J, the gap between germline ends came to 15 bases. The CDR3 length is 16 residues. This CDR3 reads CASRRTQVGSGNTIYF. In DNA form, the CDR3 reads TGCGCCAGCAGAAGAACACAGGTCGGCTCTGGAAACACCATATATTTT.

The chain couples TRBV7-8 to TRBJ1-3, with a tentative D call TRBD1 (5 bases). Germline V lookup: CDR1 SGHVS, CDR2 FQNEAQ. Trimming took 5 bases from V and 0 from J, leaving 17 bases between them. The CDR3 runs 17 residues. The chain's CDR3 is CASSLISSGGSGNTIYF. The CDR3 DNA follows: TGTGCCAGCAGCCTTATATCCTCGGGGGGCTCTGGAAACACCATATATTTT. Full variable domain (remainder filled in from reference TRBV7-8 and TRBJ1-3): GAGVSQSPRYKVAKRGQDVALRCDPISGHVSLFWYQQALGQGPEFLTYFQNEAQLDKSGLPSDRFFAERPEGSVSTLKIQRTQQEDSAVYLCASSLISSGGSGNTIYFGEGSWLTVV.

V and J are TRBV29-1 and TRBJ2-3, with a tentative D call TRBD1 (6 bases). The CDR3 sequence is 13 residues long. Germline lookup yields CDR1 SQVTM and CDR2 ANQGSEA. V was clipped by 5 bases and J by 2 bases, with 11 bases between them. CDR3 DNA: TGCAGCGTTCGGACAGCTTTCACAGATACGCAGTATTTT. This gives the protein CSVRTAFTDTQYF.

The chain employs TRBV20-1 and TRBJ1-1; the D is unclear. This CDR3 has 16 amino acids. The germline gives CDR1 DFQATT, CDR2 SNEGSKA (reference sequence). V gave up 0 bases and J gave up 4 bases, with 18 bases separating them. The CDR3 loop is CSARDAAEGRFTEAFF. CDR3 DNA sequence: TGCAGTGCTAGAGATGCCGCGGAGGGTCGGTTCACTGAAGCTTTCTTT.

The chain combines TRBV20-1 with TRBJ1-1, with TRBD1 matching over 7 bases. V trimming: 3 bases; J trimming: 4 bases; junction bases outside the gene matches: 17. This CDR3 region has 17 residues. Germline CDR1 is DFQATT and CDR2 is SNEGSKA (reference sequence). The CDR3 nucleotides read TGCAGTGCTAGTCCTGGTCGTCTCGCCAGGGGGGGCACTGAAGCTTTCTTT. Residues: CSASPGRLARGGTEAFF.

This clonotype has a handful of counts. The gene calls are TRBV7-8 and TRBJ2-5, with D maybe TRBD2 (6 bases). In germline, CDR1 is SGHVS, CDR2 FQNEAQ. CDR3 size: 16 residues. V was pared by 5 bases and J by 5 bases, with 21 bases between. This CDR3 reads CASSPRLLGAGETQYF. The CDR3 region has the DNA TGTGCCAGCAGCCCGAGGCTGCTGGGAGCGGGTGAGACCCAGTACTTC.

Written as DNA, the CDR3 is TGCGCCAGCAGCCAAGATATAAGGGACAGCATAACGAACACTGAAGCTTTCTTT. Its protein is CASSQDIRDSITNTEAFF. The V and J genes are TRBV5-1 and TRBJ1-1; 7 positions match TRBD1. Germline values: CDR1 SGHRS, CDR2 YFSETQ. The V gene end was trimmed by 4 bases and the J gene end by 1 base; junction bases not matched to a gene: 16. CDR3 size: 18 residues. The entire variable domain, with the rest obtained from reference TRBV5-1 and TRBJ1-1, is as follows: KAGVTQTPRYLIKTRGQQVTLSCSPISGHRSVSWYQQTPGQGLQFLFEYFSETQRNKGNFPGRFSGRQFSNSRSEMNVSTLELGDSALYLCASSQDIRDSITNTEAFFGQGTRLTVV.

DNA of the CDR3: TGTGCCAGCAGGCAGGGAGGTACCGGGACGAAGGATGGCTACACCTTC. It specifies CASRQGGTGTKDGYTF. The chain carries TRBV2 and TRBJ1-2, with a possible D match to TRBD1 (5 bases). Germline values: CDR1 SNHLY, CDR2 FYNNEI. The CDR3 sequence is 16 residues long. V shed 6 bases and J shed 6 bases, with 23 bases lying between them.

This clonotype was seen more than once but under ten times. The rearrangement uses TRBV7-9 and TRBJ1-1, with a possible D match to TRBD1 (5 bases). Germline V CDR1 and CDR2: SEHNR, FQNEAQ (reference sequence). Trimming took 1 base from V and 3 from J, leaving 12 bases between them. The CDR3 contains 15 residues. The CDR3 nucleotides read TGTGCCAGCAGCTTAGGTAAGCTAGGGGACACTGAAGCTTTCTTT. Encoded protein: CASSLGKLGDTEAFF.